The present entry profiles one T cell receptor beta chain with its context. This record belongs to a study of blood T cell repertoires in COVID-19. Study-level information: COVID-19 samples, acute and convalescent, were from the United States, Italy and Spain. PBMCs, B-cell-depleted T cells, or T cells were the source of the cDNA or gDNA that made up the material.

Study processing details: Estimation of nucleated cell counts was performed using reference gene primer amplification. Sequenced by immunoSEQ multiplex PCR; TCRdb stores in-frame clones only, minus some. Clonal size and the V and J genes are those of that table, whereas D and trimming came from the DNA. There are around 480,000 clones in the sample; roughly 88% occur only once, and roughly 12% lies in the top ten. V dropped 4 bases and J dropped 2; count of bases not matched to a gene: 3. Germline CDR1 reads MDHEN; CDR2 reads SYDVKM. This CDR3 has 14 amino acids. This chain connects TRBV28 to TRBJ2-7; 9 nucleotides match TRBD1. The TCR sequence derives from a woman in her forties or fifties with COVID-19, enrolled during active disease. The sequencing sample was made of peripheral blood. This chain's CDR3 is CASSSRTGAYEQYF. CDR3 DNA: TGTGCCAGCAGTTCAAGGACAGGGGCCTACGAGCAGTACTTC.